Listed below are T cell receptor beta chains from one sample, sequenced in a study of a mutant IDH1 vaccine in newly diagnosed glioma. Assay: immunoSEQ multiplex PCR; the TCRdb copy retains only in-frame clones and omits some. Among under 70,000 clones listed, approximately 82% were seen once. No antigen has been identified for these receptors. This material consisted of PBMCs, taken from a glioma patient whose treatment included an IDH1 peptide vaccine. The receptors were gathered from a young man with glioma. The conserved cysteine and the conserved F or W are not part of the CDR3 here. Only part of the rows carry a size: once, few, many, or a class if the clone is expanded.

-	TRBV4-1	TRBJ1-6	ASSQREEAPLH
once	TRBV5-1	-	ASSTERISYEQY
-	TRBV4-1	TRBJ2-2	ASSQNLAGGPDGELF
-	TRBV5-1	TRBJ1-6	ASSFPGTGTRTLH
-	TRBV11-2	TRBJ2-1	ASSRTGVREQF
-	TRBV14	TRBJ2-1	ASSQAGGVGLAGYEQF
-	TRBV4-2	TRBJ1-5	ASSQVGTGDQPQH
-	TRBV6-5	-	ASSRGGDRAYEQY
-	TRBV13	TRBJ2-7	ASSLGRSSYEQY
-	TRBV2	TRBJ2-7	ASSTTSGGTYEQC
-	TRBV18	TRBJ2-3	ASSPGQRSWDTQY
-	TRBV7-9	-	ASSLGKGSYEQY
-	TRBV27	TRBJ1-5	ASSPYGQSHQPQH
few	TRBV10-3	TRBJ1-1	AISESQGMMNTEAF
-	TRBV28	TRBJ1-2	ASGLPREVGYT
-	TRBV29-1	TRBJ2-6	SVARTGVYGANVLT
-	TRBV7-8	TRBJ2-7	ASSGSRGYEQY
-	TRBV27	TRBJ2-7	ASSRSGTGGHEQY
-	TRBV5-1	TRBJ2-3	ASSLDLRADTQY
-	TRBV9	TRBJ1-1	ASSGGQEEGQAF
-	TRBV15	TRBJ1-6	ATSSSGQYNSPLH
-	TRBV10-2	TRBJ1-2	ASSETAGRGYT
-	TRBV28	TRBJ2-7	ASSPLQGYKYEQY
-	TRBV6-5	TRBJ2-5	ASSFKRQGGQETQY
few	TRBV5-1	TRBJ1-3	TSSLVPGSSGNTIY
-	TRBV20-1	-	STLDSYEQY
few	TRBV6-5	TRBJ2-3	ASSRTGRSTDTQY
-	TRBV4-2	TRBJ2-5	ASSHGLAGRETQY
-	TRBV9	TRBJ1-2	ASSVMGTNYGYT
-	TRBV6-5	TRBJ2-7	ASTADRGTYEQY
-	TRBV4-1	-	ASSQAGLAGYEQY
-	TRBV5-6	TRBJ1-5	ASSWWDSLNQPQH
few	TRBV5-1	TRBJ1-4	ASSLAELPGEKLF
few	TRBV5-1	TRBJ1-1	ASSLGTVGAF
-	TRBV4-1	TRBJ2-7	ASSQRQGIGYEQY
-	TRBV15	TRBJ1-5	ATSGDRGPNQPQH
-	TRBV5-6	TRBJ1-2	ASSQDRNYGYT
-	TRBV10-3	TRBJ2-5	AISELGPTVGIKTETQY
few	TRBV7-9	TRBJ1-6	ASGGQGNSPLH
-	TRBV6-5	TRBJ2-7	ASSYYGSSYEQY
-	TRBV7-9	TRBJ1-3	ASSLTYSGNTIY
-	TRBV5-4	TRBJ1-2	ASSLDPGQIYGYT
-	TRBV4-2	TRBJ1-5	ASSRTQGIEPQH
-	TRBV5-5	TRBJ2-5	ASSSRQGRETQY
once	TRBV11-2	TRBJ2-7	ASSLGHTTYEQY